This T cell receptor (beta chain) came from a study of blood T cell repertoires in COVID-19. Germline V gene data show CDR1 as SNHLY and CDR2 as FYNNEI. V lost 6 bases, J lost 9 bases, and 18 bases lay in between. The CDR3 is made up of 14 amino acids. Authors' analysis steps: Amplification with reference gene primers provided the estimates of nucleated cell counts. TCRdb's copy holds only in-frame clones and misses some; the assay was immunoSEQ multiplex PCR. V and J calls and clone size follow that table, whereas D and trimming were derived from the DNA. Here the sample spans approximately 230,000 clones, approximately 82% being singletons.

V usage is TRBV2 and J usage is TRBJ2-1, with D tentatively TRBD1 (7 bases). This TCR was sampled from a man aged 80 or over with acute or convalescent COVID-19. Sequenced: peripheral blood. CDR3 amino acids: CASSAGQPIPEQFF. The CDR3 nucleotides read TGTGCCAGCAGCGCGGGACAGCCAATTCCTGAGCAGTTCTTC.